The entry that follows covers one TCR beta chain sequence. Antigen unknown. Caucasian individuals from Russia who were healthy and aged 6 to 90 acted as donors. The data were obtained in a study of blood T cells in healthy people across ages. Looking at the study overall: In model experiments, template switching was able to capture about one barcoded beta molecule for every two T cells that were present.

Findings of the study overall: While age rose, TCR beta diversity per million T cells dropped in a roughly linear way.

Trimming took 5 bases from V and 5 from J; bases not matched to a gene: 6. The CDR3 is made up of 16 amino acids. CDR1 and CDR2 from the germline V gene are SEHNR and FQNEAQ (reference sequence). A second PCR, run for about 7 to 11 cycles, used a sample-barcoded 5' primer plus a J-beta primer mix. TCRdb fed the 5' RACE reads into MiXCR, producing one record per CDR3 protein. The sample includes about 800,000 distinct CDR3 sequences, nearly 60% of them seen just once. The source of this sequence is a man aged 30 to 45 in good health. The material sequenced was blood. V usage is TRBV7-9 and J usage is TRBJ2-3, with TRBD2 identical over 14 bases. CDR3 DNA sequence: TGTGCCAGCAGCCCGAGGACTAGCGGGAGGTTAGATACGCAGTATTTT. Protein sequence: CASSPRTSGRLDTQYF.